This TCR beta chain was retrieved from a study of blood T cell repertoires in COVID-19. About the study: The study drew acute and convalescent COVID-19 samples from the United States, Italy and Spain. The analysed material was cDNA or gDNA that came from T cells, B-cell-depleted T cells, or PBMCs.

This CDR3 comprises 14 residues. V lost 7 bases and J lost 0, with 10 bases in between. Germline V gene lookup returns CDR1 MDHEN and CDR2 SYDVKM. Study processing details: Using reference gene primer amplification, nucleated cell counts were estimated. The data were produced by immunoSEQ multiplex PCR, yet TCRdb's version contains in-frame clones alone and is incomplete. V, J and clone size derive from that table, while D and trimming were established from the DNA sequence. Of tens of thousands of clones listed, more than 80% are singletons. The source of this sequence is a woman aged 80 or over with acute or convalescent COVID-19. The chain uses TRBV28 and TRBJ2-4, with D hard to call. Sequencing used peripheral blood. CDR3 in amino acids: CASTPPGAKNIQYF. Written as DNA, the CDR3 is TGTGCCAGCACCCCTCCGGGAGCCAAAAACATTCAGTACTTC.